This record concerns one T cell receptor beta chain sequence. Antigen specificity is unknown. The germline gives CDR1 MDHEN, CDR2 SYDVKM. The CDR3 has 15 amino acids. After removal of 4 bases from V and 2 bases from J, the junction contained 7 bases not matched to a gene. Clones were read by immunoSEQ multiplex PCR, and TCRdb kept only the in-frame ones, dropping some. The sample lists 25,000 to 35,000 clones, around 70% occurring once. These data originate in a study of T cell clonotyping in hematopoietic cell transplantation. Study results and limitations: Cells were unsorted, so CD4 and CD8 contributions were not separated.

The sample's time point: recipient sample about 28 days before transplant, after cytoreduction. This specimen was peripheral blood mononuclear cells, taken before stem cell transplant. V and J are TRBV28 and TRBJ2-5, with TRBD1 identical over 7 bases. This TCR was sampled from a man aged 45-65 years with myelodysplastic syndrome. Some clones in this sample may be carry-over from other donors' samples. As DNA, the CDR3 is TGTGCCAGCAGTTCGACAGGGTTAGGGCAAGAGACCCAGTACTTC. Its translation: CASSSTGLGQETQYF.